A selection of T cell receptor beta chains follows, all from one sample in a study of T-cell reconstitution after alpha-beta-depleted transplantation in children. MiXCR was run by TCRdb on the PCR reads, yielding one entry per CDR3 protein. Here the sample spans tens of thousands of distinct CDR3 sequences, about 6.8% being singletons. Sequenced here: peripheral blood, sampled 60 days after TCRalphabeta/CD19-depleted stem cell transplant. Receptors originate from a child under two years old who had a stem cell transplant for acute myeloid leukemia, so the T cells may come from the graft donor. The CDR3 runs from the conserved cysteine through the conserved F or W. The D gene is left open where the match is weak. Expanded clones are given a class, and other clones once, few, many or no size at all.

D gene: NA; V gene: TRBV5-1; clone size: many; CDR3 length: 13; J gene: TRBJ1-1; CDR3 protein: CASSLGRDTEAFF; CDR3 DNA: TGCGCCAGCAGCTTGGGTAGGGACACTGAAGCTTTCTTT
D gene: TRBD1; V gene: TRBV4-3; clone size: few; CDR3 length: 15; J gene: TRBJ1-2; CDR3 protein: CASSYRDRGRRGYTF; CDR3 DNA: TGCGCCAGCAGCTATAGGGACAGGGGGCGGAGGGGCTACACCTTC
D gene: TRBD1; V gene: TRBV28; clone size: NA; CDR3 length: 14; J gene: TRBJ1-2; CDR3 protein: CASSPGQGNYGYTF; CDR3 DNA: TGTGCCAGCAGCCCAGGACAGGGTAACTATGGCTACACCTTC
D gene: NA; V gene: TRBV4-1; clone size: many; CDR3 length: 15; J gene: TRBJ1-5; CDR3 protein: CASSQDGRANQPQHF; CDR3 DNA: TGCGCCAGCAGCCAAGATGGCAGGGCGAATCAGCCCCAGCATTTT
D gene: TRBD1; V gene: TRBV29-1; clone size: many; CDR3 length: 16; J gene: TRBJ1-2; CDR3 protein: CSVPHGTGILNYGYTF; CDR3 DNA: TGCAGCGTTCCGCACGGGACAGGGATCCTTAACTATGGCTACACCTTC
D gene: TRBD1; V gene: TRBV20-1; clone size: many; CDR3 length: 13; J gene: TRBJ2-3; CDR3 protein: CSALDRGADTQYF; CDR3 DNA: TGCAGTGCCCTGGACAGGGGGGCAGATACGCAGTATTTT
D gene: NA; V gene: TRBV29-1; clone size: many; CDR3 length: 16; J gene: TRBJ2-1; CDR3 protein: CSVESGTGSSYNEQFF; CDR3 DNA: TGCAGCGTTGAGTCCGGGACGGGAAGCTCCTACAATGAGCAGTTCTTC
D gene: TRBD2; V gene: TRBV12-3/TRBV12-4; clone size: many; CDR3 length: 16; J gene: TRBJ2-7; CDR3 protein: CASSLAISGRHYEQYF; CDR3 DNA: TGTGCCAGCAGTTTAGCGATTAGCGGGAGGCATTACGAGCAGTACTTC
D gene: TRBD1; V gene: TRBV28; clone size: many; CDR3 length: 14; J gene: TRBJ2-5; CDR3 protein: CASSDSRDRKTQYF; CDR3 DNA: TGTGCCAGCAGTGATAGCAGGGACAGGAAGACCCAGTACTTC
D gene: NA; V gene: TRBV27; clone size: many; CDR3 length: 14; J gene: TRBJ1-5; CDR3 protein: CASSWGVSNQPQHF; CDR3 DNA: TGTGCCAGCAGCTGGGGGGTTAGCAATCAGCCCCAGCATTTT
D gene: NA; V gene: TRBV4-3; clone size: many; CDR3 length: 15; J gene: TRBJ1-1; CDR3 protein: CASSQGPGLNTEAFF; CDR3 DNA: TGCGCCAGCAGCCAAGGTCCGGGGCTGAACACTGAAGCTTTCTTT
D gene: TRBD1; V gene: TRBV20-1; clone size: many; CDR3 length: 17; J gene: TRBJ2-7; CDR3 protein: CSVPGTGKLADVYEQYF; CDR3 DNA: TGCAGTGTACCTGGGACAGGGAAACTAGCAGATGTCTACGAGCAGTACTTC
D gene: TRBD1; V gene: TRBV25-1; clone size: many; CDR3 length: 17; J gene: TRBJ1-1; CDR3 protein: CASSEYRDRGRRTEAFF; CDR3 DNA: TGTGCCAGCAGTGAATATCGGGACAGGGGGCGCCGGACTGAAGCTTTCTTT
D gene: NA; V gene: TRBV30; clone size: few; CDR3 length: 15; J gene: TRBJ2-2; CDR3 protein: CACQNRERDTGELFF; CDR3 DNA: TGTGCCTGCCAAAACAGGGAGAGGGACACCGGGGAGCTGTTTTTT
D gene: NA; V gene: TRBV4-3; clone size: NA; CDR3 length: 15; J gene: TRBJ2-7; CDR3 protein: CASSQDSDRFYEQYF; CDR3 DNA: TGCGCCAGCAGCCAAGACTCCGACAGGTTCTACGAGCAGTACTTC
D gene: NA; V gene: TRBV24-1; clone size: NA; CDR3 length: 13; J gene: TRBJ2-1; CDR3 protein: CATSDLRGNEQFF; CDR3 DNA: TGTGCCACCAGTGATTTGCGGGGCAATGAGCAGTTCTTC
D gene: NA; V gene: TRBV11-2; clone size: NA; CDR3 length: 20; J gene: TRBJ2-1; CDR3 protein: CASSLEGGPQGPSSYNEQFF; CDR3 DNA: TGTGCCAGCAGCTTAGAAGGGGGGCCCCAGGGTCCAAGCTCCTACAATGAGCAGTTCTTC
D gene: TRBD1; V gene: TRBV13; clone size: many; CDR3 length: 15; J gene: TRBJ2-2; CDR3 protein: CASSDDRGRAGELFF; CDR3 DNA: TGTGCCAGCAGCGACGACAGGGGACGGGCTGGGGAGCTGTTTTTT
D gene: NA; V gene: TRBV9; clone size: many; CDR3 length: 13; J gene: TRBJ2-2; CDR3 protein: CASSTRIPGELFF; CDR3 DNA: TGTGCCAGCAGCACCAGGATCCCCGGGGAGCTGTTTTTT
D gene: NA; V gene: TRBV7-2; clone size: many; CDR3 length: 14; J gene: TRBJ2-7; CDR3 protein: CASSRTSWIYEQYF; CDR3 DNA: TGTGCCAGCAGCCGGACTTCCTGGATTTACGAGCAGTACTTC
D gene: NA; V gene: TRBV5-1; clone size: many; CDR3 length: 13; J gene: TRBJ2-7; CDR3 protein: CASSLWISYEQYF; CDR3 DNA: TGCGCCAGCAGCTTGTGGATATCCTACGAGCAGTACTTC
D gene: NA; V gene: TRBV7-7; clone size: many; CDR3 length: 15; J gene: TRBJ2-3; CDR3 protein: CASSLQPGGSDTQYF; CDR3 DNA: TGTGCTAGCAGCTTACAGCCAGGGGGGTCAGATACGCAGTATTTT
D gene: TRBD2; V gene: TRBV7-9; clone size: many; CDR3 length: 16; J gene: TRBJ2-1; CDR3 protein: CASSLAGGPSYNEQFF; CDR3 DNA: TGTGCCAGCAGCTTAGCGGGAGGGCCATCCTACAATGAGCAGTTCTTC
D gene: NA; V gene: TRBV5-1; clone size: many; CDR3 length: 13; J gene: TRBJ2-7; CDR3 protein: CASSSRQSYEQYF; CDR3 DNA: TGCGCCAGCAGCTCGAGACAGAGCTACGAGCAGTACTTC
D gene: NA; V gene: TRBV28; clone size: many; CDR3 length: 15; J gene: TRBJ2-4; CDR3 protein: CASSWRGLAKNIQYF; CDR3 DNA: TGTGCCAGCAGCTGGCGAGGCTTAGCCAAAAACATTCAGTACTTC
D gene: NA; V gene: TRBV28; clone size: many; CDR3 length: 14; J gene: TRBJ1-5; CDR3 protein: CASRFGPSPGSWHF; CDR3 DNA: TGTGCCAGCAGGTTTGGTCCCTCACCAGGGTCCTGGCATTTT
D gene: NA; V gene: TRBV29-1; clone size: many; CDR3 length: 13; J gene: TRBJ1-2; CDR3 protein: CSVGSAGQYGYTF; CDR3 DNA: TGCAGCGTTGGGTCCGCAGGGCAGTATGGCTACACCTTC
D gene: NA; V gene: TRBV9; clone size: many; CDR3 length: 16; J gene: TRBJ2-7; CDR3 protein: CASSVSPRGSAYEQYF; CDR3 DNA: TGTGCCAGCAGCGTAAGCCCTAGGGGGAGCGCCTACGAGCAGTACTTC
D gene: NA; V gene: TRBV4-3; clone size: NA; CDR3 length: 16; J gene: TRBJ2-3; CDR3 protein: CASSQEWSQPGDTQYF; CDR3 DNA: TGCGCCAGCAGCCAAGAATGGAGCCAGCCGGGAGATACGCAGTATTTT